The 26 T cell receptor beta chains listed next were all sequenced from one sample in a study of Ad26.COV2.S vaccination and SARS-CoV-2 variants. The treatment here: around 19 received Ad26.COV2.S at low or high dose, single or two shots; roughly 5 received placebo; per-sample allocation not given. Following the first vaccine or placebo injection, samples were taken on day 63. Measured with immunoSEQ multiplex PCR; TCRdb has only the in-frame clones, and not every one. The data show 350,000 to 450,000 clones, roughly 90% seen once. This material consisted of peripheral blood, taken in a trial of Ad26.COV2.S vaccine versus placebo. These receptor sequences come from a person between 18 and 65 years old who received the Ad26.COV2.S COVID-19 vaccine or a placebo.

CDR3: CASSEWGRGVSQPQHF. CDR3 sequence (DNA): TGTGCCAGCAGTGAATGGGGCAGGGGCGTCTCTCAGCCCCAGCATTTT. V is TRBV25-1 and J is TRBJ1-5; D possibly corresponds to TRBD1 (6 bases). The CDR3 contains 16 residues. CDR1 is MGHDK and CDR2 is SYGVNS in the germline V gene. The V and J ends lost 1 base and 6 bases respectively, with 16 bases between them.

V usage is TRBV3-1 (or the pseudogene TRBV3-2) and J usage is TRBJ1-6; 7 positions match TRBD1. CDR3 length: 16 residues. V was pared by 4 bases and J by 8 bases, with 11 bases of the junction left unmatched. In germline, CDR1 is LGHDT, CDR2 YNNKEL (reference sequence). The CDR3 DNA reads TGTGCCAGCAGCCCCGGGACAGTGGAACCGTATTCACCCCTCCACTTT. Amino acid sequence: CASSPGTVEPYSPLHF.

This chain links TRBV5-4 with TRBJ1-2, with D unresolved. Germline assignment: CDR1 SGHNT and CDR2 YYREEE (reference sequence). This CDR3 contains 12 residues. Between the trimmed V and J ends, which lost 3 bases and 3 bases, there was a span of 6 bases. The CDR3 loop reads CASSSGHYGYTF. The CDR3 coding sequence is TGTGCCAGCAGCTCCGGACACTATGGCTACACCTTC.

This clone has just one count. V usage is TRBV12-3 or TRBV12-4 and J usage is TRBJ2-3, with TRBD1 as a possible D gene (5 bases). This CDR3 contains 13 residues. The V end lost 1 base, the J end lost 6 bases, and 8 bases lay between the germline ends. The CDR3 sequence is CASSLGGADTQYF. As DNA, the CDR3 is TGTGCCAGCAGTTTAGGGGGCGCGGATACGCAGTATTTT.

J is TRBJ2-1 and V is TRBV7-8; TRBD2 agrees at 8 bases. The ends lost 5 bases at V and 4 bases at J; junction bases unmatched: 4. The CDR3 runs 14 residues. In germline, CDR1 is SGHVS, CDR2 FQNEAQ. In DNA form, the CDR3 reads TGTGCCAGCAGCCCCGAGCGGGGGTACAATGAGCAGTTCTTC. Protein sequence: CASSPERGYNEQFF.

The chain recombines TRBV6-2 or TRBV6-3 with TRBJ2-1; D assignment may be TRBD1 or TRBD2 (5 bases each). Trimming pared 4 bases from V and 6 bases from J, leaving 16 bases between. Germline loops: CDR1 MNHEY, CDR2 SVGEGT. This CDR3 has 15 amino acids. CDR3 sequence reads: CASSWDPGDVNEQFF. The CDR3 nucleotides are TGTGCCAGCAGTTGGGACCCCGGGGATGTCAATGAGCAGTTCTTC.

The chain carries TRBV10-1 and TRBJ1-5; a weak D match, TRBD1 (5 bases). V lost 2 bases and J lost 9, with 14 bases in between. The CDR3 length is 14 residues. Germline assignment: CDR1 WNHNN and CDR2 SYGVQD (reference sequence). CDR3 nucleotides: TGCGCCAGCAGTGAGAGGCAGGACACAGGGCCCCAGCATTTT. Translated: CASSERQDTGPQHF.

The chain has TRBV29-1 and TRBJ1-3; D gene unclear. Looked up from germline, CDR1 is SQVTM and CDR2 is ANQGSEA. Trimming removed 2 bases from V and 0 bases from J, with 5 bases in between. The CDR3 sequence is 13 residues long. The CDR3 region is CSVEIFSGNTIYF. Written as DNA, the CDR3 is TGCAGCGTTGAAATATTCTCTGGAAACACCATATATTTT.

This chain joins TRBV30 and TRBJ2-2, with D possibly being TRBD2 (5 bases). CDR3 length: 14 amino acids. Germline V gene data show CDR1 as GTSNPN and CDR2 as SVGIG (reference sequence). This chain's CDR3 is CGFREGRNTGELFF. CDR3 nucleotide sequence: TGTGGGTTCCGGGAAGGCAGGAACACCGGGGAGCTGTTTTTT.

The J gene is TRBJ2-5, the V gene TRBV7-9; the D gene is possibly TRBD1 (5 bases). V was pared by 1 base and J by 5 bases, with 11 bases between. The CDR3 has 14 residues. From germline, CDR1 is SEHNR and CDR2 FQNEAQ (reference sequence). CDR3 coding DNA: TGTGCCAGCAGCTTAGAGCAGGGCCAGGAGACCCAGTACTTC. Its translation is CASSLEQGQETQYF.

The chain couples TRBV7-9 to TRBJ2-7; TRBD1 matches at 9 bases. The V segment lost 4 bases and the J segment 3 bases; nucleotides outside the gene matches: 1. The germline CDR1 and CDR2 sequences are SEHNR and FQNEAQ (reference sequence). CDR3 length equals 13 residues. The CDR3 coding sequence is TGTGCCAGCAGCTCGACAGGGGGCTACGAGCAGTACTTC. The encoded protein is CASSSTGGYEQYF. The variable domain in full, with the rest retrieved from reference TRBV7-9 and TRBJ2-7, is DTGVSQNPRHKITKRGQNVTFRCDPISEHNRLYWYRQTLGQGPEFLTYFQNEAQLEKSRLLSDRFSAERPKGSFSTLEIQRTEQGDSAMYLCASSSTGGYEQYFGPGTRLTVT.

The chain is built from TRBV11-3 and TRBJ2-1; 10 nucleotides match TRBD2. The CDR3 is made up of 15 amino acids. The V and J ends lost 5 bases and 5 bases, in that order; junction bases with no gene match: 6. CDR1 SGHNT and CDR2 YENEEA come from the germline V gene. CDR3 region: CASSPRTSGNNEQFF. CDR3 nucleotide sequence: TGTGCCAGCAGCCCAAGGACTAGCGGAAACAATGAGCAGTTCTTC.

J is TRBJ2-3 and V is TRBV9, with TRBD2 matching over 12 bases. The CDR3 has 19 residues. Germline CDR1 and CDR2: SGDLS and YYNGEE. After removal of 0 bases from V and 7 bases from J, the junction contained 15 bases not matched to a gene. CDR3 nucleotide sequence: TGTGCCAGCAGCGTAGGGGCTTTGATCGCTAGCGGGGGGGCACATACGCAGTATTTT. Amino acids: CASSVGALIASGGAHTQYF.

V and J are TRBV9 and TRBJ1-1; the D is unclear. V lost 4 bases to trimming and J lost 3 bases, with 13 bases between them. The CDR3 totals 14 residues. Germline CDR1 reads SGDLS; CDR2 reads YYNGEE. In nucleotides, the CDR3 is TGTGCCAGCAGCCCACGCGTGAGAGACACTGAAGCTTTCTTT. Its protein product is CASSPRVRDTEAFF.

V and J are TRBV30 and TRBJ2-7; 7 bases agree with TRBD2. This CDR3 has 14 amino acids. The V gene's germline CDR1 is GTSNPN and CDR2 SVGIG (reference sequence). V lost 4 bases, J lost 1 base, and 7 bases stayed unmatched. DNA for the CDR3: TGTGCCTGGAAAAGGGGCGGGGGTTCCTACGAGCAGTACTTC. This encodes CAWKRGGGSYEQYF.

The chain combines TRBV7-9 with TRBJ2-7; D might be TRBD2 (7 bases). The CDR3 loop spans 17 amino acids. The V gene lost 5 bases and the J gene lost 3 bases, with 23 bases spanning the gap. The germline CDR1 and CDR2 sequences are SEHNR and FQNEAQ (reference sequence). The CDR3 loop reads CASSPRGGRSDFYEQYF. CDR3 in DNA: TGTGCCAGCAGCCCTAGGGGGGGCAGGAGCGACTTCTACGAGCAGTACTTC.

The chain employs TRBV5-4 and TRBJ2-5; D possibly uses TRBD1 or TRBD2 (5 bases each). This CDR3 contains 16 residues. V was clipped by 4 bases and J by 1 base, with 17 bases between them. CDR1 SGHNT and CDR2 YYREEE come from the germline V gene (reference sequence). The CDR3, as DNA: TGTGCCAGCAGCGCAACGGGACCGAATATCCAAGAGACCCAGTACTTC. As protein: CASSATGPNIQETQYF.

The rearrangement joins TRBV3-1 (or the pseudogene TRBV3-2) to TRBJ1-2; no clear D. The CDR3 is made up of 15 amino acids. Germline CDR1 LGHDT, CDR2 YNNKEL (reference sequence). Trimming removed 4 bases at V and 0 bases at J, with 12 bases between. The CDR3 sequence is CASSPTVPPNYGYTF. The CDR3 coding sequence is TGTGCCAGCAGCCCCACAGTGCCTCCTAACTATGGCTACACCTTC.

The chain is built from TRBV7-8 and TRBJ2-7; 10 positions agree with TRBD2. Germline lookup yields CDR1 SGHVS and CDR2 FQNEAQ. After removal of 5 bases from V and 6 bases from J, the junction contained 10 bases not matched to a gene. The CDR3 runs to 15 residues. The CDR3 reads CASSKEAGGPGEQYF. In DNA, the CDR3 is TGTGCCAGCAGCAAAGAAGCGGGGGGGCCGGGCGAGCAGTACTTC.

As DNA, the CDR3 is TGTGCCAGCAGCTTAGCAGGGAGAAGCACAGATACGCAGTATTTT. Protein sequence: CASSLAGRSTDTQYF. The chain recombines TRBV7-2 with TRBJ2-3, with D perhaps matching TRBD2 (5 bases). Trimming left V 0 bases short and J 0 bases short, with 7 bases between. The CDR3 runs 15 residues. Germline loops: CDR1 SGHTA, CDR2 FQGNSA.

V gene TRBV27 combines with J gene TRBJ2-5; 7 bases align to TRBD2. The V gene end was trimmed by 3 bases and the J gene end by 3 bases; junction bases not matched to a gene: 4. In germline, CDR1 is MNHEY, CDR2 SMNVEV (reference sequence). The CDR3 contains 14 residues. The CDR3 is CASSFAGVEETQYF. The CDR3 region has the DNA TGTGCCAGCAGTTTCGCGGGGGTGGAAGAGACCCAGTACTTC.

The CDR3 coding sequence is TGTGCCAGTAGTCTCAACAGGGGGCGGTTGAACACTGAAGCTTTCTTT. This encodes CASSLNRGRLNTEAFF. The V and J genes are TRBV19 and TRBJ1-1, with 9 bases aligning to TRBD1. Trimming removed 5 bases from V and 0 bases from J; junction bases left unmatched: 7. The CDR3 covers 16 residues. Per the germline V gene, CDR1 is LNHDA and CDR2 is SQIVND (reference sequence).

This chain connects TRBV7-9 to TRBJ1-1, with D possibly TRBD1 on 5 matching bases. CDR1 and CDR2 (germline): SEHNR, FQNEAQ (reference sequence). The CDR3 contains 16 residues. Between the trimmed V and J ends, which lost 3 bases and 4 bases, there was a span of 18 bases. CDR3 residues: CASSLVGRGLGTEAFF. CDR3 nucleotides: TGTGCCAGCAGCTTGGTGGGGCGGGGTCTGGGCACTGAAGCTTTCTTT.

This chain connects TRBV12-3 or TRBV12-4 to TRBJ2-1; D might be TRBD1 (5 bases). Trimming pared 7 bases from V and 9 bases from J, leaving 10 bases between. The CDR3 length is 11 residues. CDR3 protein: CASTSQGEQFF. The CDR3, as DNA: TGTGCCAGCACGAGCCAGGGTGAGCAGTTCTTC.

V is TRBV6-5 and J is TRBJ2-2; D is unresolved. The V end was cut by 2 bases, the J end by 5 bases, with 12 bases between. Germline assignment: CDR1 MNHEY and CDR2 SVGAGI. This CDR3 contains 15 residues. DNA for the CDR3: TGTGCCAGCAGTTACGGTAGTATGTCGACCGGGGAGCTGTTTTTT. It codes for CASSYGSMSTGELFF.

The chain employs TRBV23-1 and TRBJ2-1; D is uncertain. TRBV23-1 is assigned to the ORF class and has an uncertain function. The V end was cut by 0 bases, the J end by 4 bases, with 10 bases between. The CDR3 is 15 residues long. The CDR3 nucleotides read TGCGCCAGCAGTCAATCGGCTACACCTTACAATGAGCAGTTCTTC. This codes for CASSQSATPYNEQFF.